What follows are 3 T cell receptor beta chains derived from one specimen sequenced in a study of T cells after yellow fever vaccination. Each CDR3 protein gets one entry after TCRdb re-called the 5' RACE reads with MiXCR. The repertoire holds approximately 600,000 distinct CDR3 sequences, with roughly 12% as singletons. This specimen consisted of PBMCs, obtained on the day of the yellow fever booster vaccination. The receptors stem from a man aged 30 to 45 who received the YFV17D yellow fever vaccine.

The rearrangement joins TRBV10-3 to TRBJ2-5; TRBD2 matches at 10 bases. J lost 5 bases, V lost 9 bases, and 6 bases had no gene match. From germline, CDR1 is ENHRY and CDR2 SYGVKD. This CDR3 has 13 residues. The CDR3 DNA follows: TGTGCCATTCAGCGGGAGGGCCTCGAGACCCAGTACTTC. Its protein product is CAIQREGLETQYF.

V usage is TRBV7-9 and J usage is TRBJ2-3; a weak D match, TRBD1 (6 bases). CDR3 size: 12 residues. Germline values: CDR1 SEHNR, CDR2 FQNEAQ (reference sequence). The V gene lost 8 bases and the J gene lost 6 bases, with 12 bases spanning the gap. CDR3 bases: TGTGCCAGCTACAGTGGGGGCGATACGCAGTATTTT. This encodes CASYSGGDTQYF.

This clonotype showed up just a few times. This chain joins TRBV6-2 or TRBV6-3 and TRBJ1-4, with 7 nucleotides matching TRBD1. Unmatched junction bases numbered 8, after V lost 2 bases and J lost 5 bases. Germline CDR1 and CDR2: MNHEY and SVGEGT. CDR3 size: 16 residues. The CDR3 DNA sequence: TGTGCCAGCAGTTACACCACCGGACAGGTGAATGAAAAACTGTTTTTT. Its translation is CASSYTTGQVNEKLFF.